This T cell receptor (beta chain) is from a study of chemoradiotherapy in HPV16-positive cancers. Study in general: Candidate HPV-specific clones and shared TCR motifs came from a couple of HPV16-positive patients.

Assay used: immunoSEQ multiplex PCR; TCRdb lists only in-frame clones, some missing. The sample includes roughly 12,000 clones, more than 70% of them seen just once. This CDR3 is 17 amino acids long. The germline V and J ends were trimmed by 1 base and 0 bases, with 12 bases remaining between them. CDR1 is PRHDT and CDR2 is FYEKMQ in the germline V gene (reference sequence). As regards this clone: Antigen unknown.

Study-level results: Only a couple of HPV16-positive patients supplied the functional HPV-specificity definition.

Sampling was performed from a patient who underwent chemoradiotherapy. This sequence originates from a human donor with HPV-associated anogenital cancer. This rearrangement joins TRBV13 to TRBJ2-2; the D is unclear. CDR3 residues: CASSLDPLDANTGELFF. The CDR3 DNA sequence: TGTGCCAGCAGCTTAGACCCCCTTGACGCGAACACCGGGGAGCTGTTTTTT.